This T cell receptor (beta chain) comes out of a study of cytomegalovirus exposure and HLA in healthy donors (TCRdb year 2017). With respect to the entire study: An earlier analysis of several hundred of the donors reported approximately 270 Gb of sequence data and 117 million unique TCR beta sequences from some 180 million T cells. An early release covering about 600 HLA-typed donors comprised roughly 300 gigabases of sequencing data and roughly 85 million unique TCR sequences. Of the roughly 390 genotyped donors, 65% to 90% fell in the genetic ancestry cluster associated with self-reported Caucasian donors. The study aimed to test whether signatures of past pathogen exposure could be identified by cataloging public T cell receptors. The T cell repertoires of 666 subjects were profiled by immunosequencing and related to cytomegalovirus serostatus. In addition to the first cohort of 650 to 750 subjects, a separate validation cohort of 120 different subjects was used. To predict cytomegalovirus infection status, the study brought together high-throughput TCR immunosequencing, statistical association of individual TCRs with disease status, and machine learning. To study patterns of TCR occurrence, a later analysis re-analyzed previously published TCR beta repertoires from around 700 donors and added high-resolution HLA genotyping. Rather than using new phenotypic data, the later analysis identified candidate immune exposures from TCR beta sequences and from how often those sequences occurred across donors. An earlier analysis of 500 to 750 of the donors applied high-throughput TCR beta sequencing to assess whether each TCR beta V gene segment acted as functional or pseudogenic. Donor age, sex, ethnicity and CMV serostatus were compiled together with the repertoire data. In a later genetic analysis, genome-wide SNP genotypes for about 55% of the 666 donors were used, and that subset was treated as a discovery cohort. All discovery cohort repertoires had been generated on a single sequencing platform. HLA typing covered class I and class II loci at four-digit resolution. The number of typed donors differed by locus: about 620-630 for A, B, C, DRB1 and DQB1; approximately 530 for DQA1; 600 to 610 for DPA1; and some 450 for DPB1. Several DR-DQ haplotypes were handled as single units for association and clustering, since linkage in the cohort was strong. Across some 400 genotyped donors of the cohort, an average of about 240,000 unique TCR beta nucleotide sequences per donor were sequenced, and about a sixth of those sequences were non-productive.

Receptor amplification or capture employed the immunoSEQ multiplex PCR assay. The multiplex PCR relied on a mix of 60 forward primers for TCR Vbeta segments and 13 reverse primers for TCR Jbeta segments. A multiplex PCR assay on genomic DNA amplified the CDR3 region of rearranged TCR beta genes. The Illumina HiSeq System was used to sequence the amplified TCR beta libraries as 87-base-pair reads. The study's processing was this. Across the 700 or so repertoires, a later analysis counted some 81 million unique TCR beta chains, 9.5 million to 12 million of which were shared by at least two donors. To remove PCR and sequencing errors, raw reads were error-corrected and collapsed into unique sequences using a nearest-neighbor algorithm that merged closely related sequences. To assign V, D and J gene segments, CDR3 sequences were aligned to IMGT reference sequences. For a sequence to be retained, at least a six-nucleotide match to both a V gene segment and a J gene segment was required. A rearrangement was called productive if the CDR3 had no stop codons and remained in frame with V and J, and every other rearrangement was called non-productive. Following IMGT convention, CDR3 was defined as the stretch from the second conserved V-encoded cysteine to the conserved J-encoded phenylalanine. The earlier analysis of fewer than 750 of the donors excluded sequences that lacked an unambiguous match to a single V gene segment. In an earlier analysis of roughly 600 of the donors, a V segment was called functional when productive rearrangements were above 56.7%, and segregating when the standard deviation between donors exceeded 5%. A statistical classification framework was built for diagnosing cytomegalovirus status from the catalog of TCR beta chain sequences. V and J gene assignment, in a later analysis, came from comparing TCR nucleotide sequences with IMGT/GENE-DB human TR gene sequences. In a later analysis, CDR3 sequences and most-parsimonious VDJ recombination scenarios were assigned using the TCRdist pipeline. In a later analysis, every TCR beta chain was defined by the combination of its CDR3 amino acid sequence and its V-gene family, and reads without a unique V-gene family were dropped. As a way to deal with suspected cross-contamination and a sequencing artifact, a later analysis dropped roughly 620 nucleotide sequences that were highly shared and had low generation probability. A later analysis calculated a clonal expansion index for each public chain from normalized within-repertoire ranks of inferred template counts. Generation probabilities in a later analysis came from a VDJ recombination model fitted to out-of-frame rearrangements, and those results were checked against IGoR. In a later analysis, TCR-TCR, TCR-HLA and TCR-CMV co-occurrence was scored with hypergeometric tests, and a repertoire-size bias correction was applied to TCR pairs. False discovery rates were estimated in a later analysis by permuting HLA or CMV assignments 20 times. A later analysis grouped co-occurring TCRs with DBSCAN, adding TCRdist sequence similarity when clustering within HLA-allele-positive subsets. Repertoires with fewer than 30,000 or more than 120,000 public chains were left out of co-occurrence clustering, as were about five repertoires with anomalous nucleotide sharing. The table was pulled from immuneACCESS by TCRdb, which kept in-frame rearrangements only. Such tables lose some clones; where checked, under half of the loss comes from unresolved V genes, and the rest has no known cause. V, J and clone size derive from that table, while D and trimming were established from the DNA sequence. The sample table contains approximately 110,000 clones; only one count was recorded for around 80% of them. Roughly 6.1% of the sample is taken by the ten largest.

On this clone: The antigen it recognizes is unknown. No base quality values were provided; no much bigger clone lies one nucleotide off.

The cohort consisted of 600 to 700 healthy bone marrow donors. At the time of sampling, all cohort members were nominally healthy, though unrecorded immune exposures were likely present. The donor was CMV seronegative and was included in the group of a few hundred seronegative cohort members. Each donor provided a peripheral blood sample, and peripheral blood mononuclear cells were used for TCR beta sequencing. The Qiagen DNeasy Blood Extraction Kit was used to extract genomic DNA from the blood cell samples. The CDR3 starts with the cysteine, ends with the phenylalanine, and has 16 residues. The DNA shown is the 48-base CDR3, in frame from base 1. The trim is 4 bases for V and 0 bases for J, with a gap of 14 bases between the germline ends. CDR1 and CDR2, looked up from the germline V gene, are SGHRS and YFSETQ. Study-wide conclusions, independent of this receptor: Correlated functional status among segregating V segments might reflect linkage disequilibrium, but an unknown experimental factor could not be ruled out. In a later analysis, HLA-associated TCR beta chains were found to be more clonally expanded and to have lower generation probabilities than equally common non-associated chains. V-gene and J-gene trimming of TCR beta chains was associated with a missense DCLRE1C variant in a later genetic analysis, and the association was replicated in an independent cohort. Most CMV-associated TCR beta chains appeared to be HLA-restricted in a later analysis, and the HLA associations seemed to be driven largely by CMV exposure. While some public TCRs were present in many individuals, most TCR sequences turned up only very rarely across donors. Only TCR beta chains were sequenced in this cohort, and the absence of alpha or paired-chain data limited detectable features. An earlier analysis of approximately 570 of the donors showed that most TCR beta V segments appeared in productive rearrangements either about 87% or about 30% of the time, which broadly matched IMGT annotations. A cluster of highly shared sequence variants was judged likely to be a technical artifact of the sequencing pipeline. According to a later analysis, parvovirus B19, influenza, CMV and Epstein-Barr virus appeared linked to several top co-occurrence clusters. The classifier was reported to diagnose cytomegalovirus status with high specificity and sensitivity in both the original cohort and the validation cohort. Some IMGT-functional V segments, including TRBV6-2 and TRBV6-3, could not be told apart with the 87-base-pair reads, so those segments were excluded. In a later genetic analysis, fewer N-insertions in productive TCRs were reported among donors in an Asian-associated ancestry cluster than the roughly 700-donor mean. Because some donors lacked HLA typing at each locus, the association tests relied only on the typed subset. The authors suggested that the approach could potentially be extended to other disease states and immunological phenotypes. Presence/absence analyses assumed roughly uniform sequencing depth across donors, an assumption that may not hold. A later analysis associated approximately 17,000 TCR beta sequences with specific HLA alleles at a false discovery rate of 0.05. In vitro tests confirmed that a few of the cytomegalovirus-associated TCR beta chains recognize cytomegalovirus antigens. The earlier analysis of around 600 of the donors excluded around 17 rarely observed V segments, including chromosome 9 orphons, because counts were too low. According to a later analysis, TCR association rates differed among HLA loci, with DRB1 alleles showing the most associated TCRs and HLA-C alleles showing the fewest. A further reported finding was that TCR beta sequences accurately predicted the HLA-A and HLA-B alleles for most subjects in the first cohort. A total of roughly 160 TCR beta chains were listed by the study as associated with cytomegalovirus. Immune exposure information for the cohort was limited to CMV serostatus. Assigning TCR associations to individual alleles was difficult when HLA alleles, especially DR and DQ, strongly co-occurred.

The sequence came from a man aged 18 to 35 in good health and CMV-seronegative. The sample comprised PBMCs. The chain joins TRBV5-1 to TRBJ1-5, and TRBD1 may be the D gene, going by 6 matching bases. The CDR3 reads as follows: CASSPGGTYSNQPQHF. The bases read TGCGCCAGCAGCCCTGGGGGCACCTATAGCAATCAGCCCCAGCATTTT. Beyond the CDR3, the reference TRBV5-1 and TRBJ1-5 genes provide the residues; the full variable domain reads: KAGVTQTPRYLIKTRGQQVTLSCSPISGHRSVSWYQQTPGQGLQFLFEYFSETQRNKGNFPGRFSGRQFSNSRSEMNVSTLELGDSALYLCASSPGGTYSNQPQHFGDGTRLSIL.